The 21 T cell receptor beta chains presented below share a single source sample, sequenced in a study of Graves' ophthalmopathy and Graves' hyperthyroidism. The authors amplified TCR beta CDR3 regions from RNA transcripts. First-round RT-PCR with HTBI primers preceded a second-round multiplex PCR. In TCRdb, the multiplex PCR reads were re-called with MiXCR into one record per CDR3 protein. The sample has more than 550,000 distinct CDR3 sequences; roughly two fifths are singletons. Sequencing was carried out using peripheral blood. These TCRs come from an adult man with Graves' ophthalmopathy.

The gene calls are TRBV29-1 and TRBJ2-7; 10 bases fit TRBD1. The V gene end was trimmed by 2 bases and the J gene end by 5 bases; junction bases not matched to a gene: 3. CDR3 length: 13 residues. Per germline, CDR1 SQVTM and CDR2 ANQGSEA. CDR3 sequence (DNA): TGCAGCGTTGAACCCGGGACAGGGGACGAGCAGTACTTC. It translates to CSVEPGTGDEQYF.

This clonotype has a handful of counts. The chain joins TRBV20-1 to TRBJ1-1, with 9 bases fitting TRBD1. The germline V gene encodes CDR1 DFQATT and CDR2 SNEGSKA (reference sequence). CDR3 length: 16 amino acids. V shed 0 bases and J 4 bases; nucleotides not matched to a gene: 9. CDR3 DNA sequence: TGCAGTGCTAGAGACCCAGGCGGGACAGGGACCACTGAAGCTTTCTTT. It encodes CSARDPGGTGTTEAFF.

This chain connects TRBV7-2 to TRBJ2-5, with 7 bases that match TRBD2. V lost 2 bases and J lost 2; bases outside the gene matches: 8. Germline assignment: CDR1 SGHTA and CDR2 FQGNSA. The CDR3 totals 16 residues. The CDR3 is CASSLPTGTTQETQYF. The CDR3 region has the DNA TGTGCCAGCAGCTTACCGACCGGGACTACTCAAGAGACCCAGTACTTC.

This clonotype was recorded at least ten times. The chain employs TRBV24-1 and TRBJ2-5; perhaps D is TRBD1 or TRBD2 (5 bases each). V was trimmed by 3 bases and J by 1 base, leaving 11 bases between them. This CDR3 comprises 15 residues. Germline V gene data show CDR1 as KGHDR and CDR2 as SFDVKD. CDR3 coding DNA: TGTGCCACCAGTGATGCTGGGACGGCCCAAGAGACCCAGTACTTC. Translated: CATSDAGTAQETQYF.

The chain employs TRBV2 and TRBJ2-5; 13 bases align to TRBD2. The J call is uncertain, as TRBJ2-1 better fits the DNA end. Germline assignment: CDR1 SNHLY and CDR2 FYNNEI. This CDR3 spans 14 amino acids. The CDR3 loop is CASRGTSGIAEQFF. CDR3 bases: TGTGCCAGCAGAGGGACTAGCGGGATCGCTGAGCAGTTCTTC.

This clonotype was detected many times. V gene TRBV20-1 combines with J gene TRBJ2-7; D ambiguous. Germline CDR1 DFQATT, CDR2 SNEGSKA (reference sequence). This CDR3 spans 12 amino acids. Trimming removed 0 bases from V and 4 bases from J, with 7 bases in between. DNA of the CDR3: TGCAGTGCTAGAGATTACGAGTACGAGCAGTACTTC. Translated: CSARDYEYEQYF.

This clonotype was seen only once. The chain couples TRBV7-9 to TRBJ1-1; TRBD1 is a possible D gene (6 bases). The CDR3 sequence is 15 residues long. The germline CDR1 and CDR2 sequences are SEHNR and FQNEAQ (reference sequence). V was clipped by 2 bases and J by 4 bases, with 14 bases between them. The CDR3 loop reads CASSLQNREGTEAFF. CDR3 DNA sequence: TGTGCCAGCAGCTTACAGAACAGGGAGGGCACTGAAGCTTTCTTT.

This clonotype was detected ten times or more. The chain joins TRBV29-1 to TRBJ2-5; the D call may be TRBD1 or TRBD2 (5 bases each). This CDR3 comprises 12 residues. The germline gives CDR1 SQVTM, CDR2 ANQGSEA. Between the trimmed V and J ends, which lost 5 bases and 4 bases, there was a span of 11 bases. CDR3 region: CSVWGRVETQYF. DNA of the CDR3: TGCAGCGTTTGGGGACGAGTAGAGACCCAGTACTTC.

This clonotype was counted ten times or more. CDR3 in DNA: TGTGCCATCAGTGAGGAAAGGCGGCGAAACACTGAAGCTTTCTTT. Protein: CAISEERRRNTEAFF. The chain is built from TRBV10-3 and TRBJ1-1; D unclear. CDR3 length: 15 amino acids. CDR1 is ENHRY, CDR2 SYGVKD, per germline. The V gene lost 2 bases and the J gene lost 2 bases, with 12 bases spanning the gap.

The chain is built from TRBV29-1 and TRBJ2-7; 9 nucleotides match TRBD2. The CDR3 has 13 residues. V trimming: 8 bases; J trimming: 5 bases; junction bases outside the gene matches: 10. Germline V gives CDR1 SQVTM, CDR2 ANQGSEA. CDR3 DNA sequence: TGCAGCCCCCCGGGACTAGCACCGCACGAGCAGTACTTC. Residues: CSPPGLAPHEQYF.

The rearrangement joins TRBV7-2 to TRBJ1-1; possible D gene TRBD1, 6 bases. V lost 3 bases, J lost 3 bases, and 11 bases lay in between. This CDR3 is built from 14 residues. Germline assignment: CDR1 SGHTA and CDR2 FQGNSA. The CDR3 region has the DNA TGTGCCAGCAGCTTGTGGGGACAACACACTGAAGCTTTCTTT. Translated: CASSLWGQHTEAFF. The full variable domain, with the rest looked up from reference TRBV7-2 and TRBJ1-1, is GAGVSQSPSNKVTEKGKDVELRCDPISGHTALYWYRQSLGQGLEFLIYFQGNSAPDKSGLPSDRFSAERTGGSVSTLTIQRTQQEDSAVYLCASSLWGQHTEAFFGQGTRLTVV.

This clonotype occurred many times. J is TRBJ2-2 and V is TRBV2; possible D gene TRBD2, 5 bases. The CDR3 consists of 17 residues. V was trimmed by 4 bases and J by 0 bases, leaving 15 bases between them. Per germline, CDR1 SNHLY and CDR2 FYNNEI. This chain's CDR3 is CASSVSLRAANTGELFF. CDR3 coding DNA: TGTGCCAGCAGTGTGTCCCTCCGAGCGGCGAACACCGGGGAGCTGTTTTTT.

This chain joins TRBV5-1 and TRBJ1-1, with D perhaps TRBD1 (6 bases). Trimming left V 3 bases short and J 0 bases short, with 12 bases between. Germline loops: CDR1 SGHRS, CDR2 YFSETQ. This CDR3 comprises 15 residues. CDR3 residues: CASSSVGQLNTEAFF. CDR3 sequence (DNA): TGCGCCAGCAGCTCGGTCGGACAGCTGAACACTGAAGCTTTCTTT.

The chain carries TRBV4-2 and TRBJ1-2; D not resolved. Germline assignment: CDR1 LGHNA and CDR2 YNFKEQ. Trimming removed 0 bases from V and 1 base from J, with 9 bases in between. The length of the CDR3 is 15 residues. The CDR3 region is CASSQDERVNYGYTF. CDR3 bases: TGTGCCAGCAGCCAAGATGAAAGGGTTAACTATGGCTACACCTTC.

This CDR3 reads CASSQEWDSTSYEQYF. Written as DNA, the CDR3 is TGCGCCAGCAGCCAAGAGTGGGACTCCACGTCCTACGAGCAGTACTTC. The chain combines TRBV4-1 with TRBJ2-7, with a tentative D call TRBD2 (6 bases). Per the germline V gene, CDR1 is MGHRA and CDR2 is YSYEKL. The CDR3 sequence is 16 residues long. V lost 0 bases and J lost 1, with 13 bases in between.

On this clonotype itself: A read error may be the cause here, since a much bigger clone is one base away. The CDR3 ends on some other residue instead of the conserved phenylalanine or tryptophan, so this is likely a read error. The chain links TRBV29-1 to TRBJ2-7, with 7 bases that match TRBD2. The CDR3 is made up of 14 amino acids. The V segment lost 2 bases and the J segment 6 bases; nucleotides outside the gene matches: 10. Germline lookup yields CDR1 SQVTM and CDR2 ANQGSEA. CDR3 DNA: TGCAGCGTTGAATGGGGGGGGGTGGTCGGCGAGCAGTACTCC. This gives the protein CSVEWGGVVGEQYS.

This clonotype was seen a handful of times. This chain connects TRBV3-1 to TRBJ2-7; 9 bases fit TRBD2. The junction had 7 bases not matched to a gene; V was cut back by 6 bases and J by 4 bases. Germline V gene sequence: CDR1 LGHDT, CDR2 YNNKEL (reference sequence). The CDR3 consists of 14 residues. The CDR3 region has the DNA TGTGCCAGCAGGGATACTAGCGGGCGGTACGAGCAGTACTTC. This codes for CASRDTSGRYEQYF.

This clonotype appeared a few times. The V and J genes are TRBV15 and TRBJ2-5; D perhaps matches TRBD1 (7 bases). Germline CDR1 and CDR2: LNHNV and YYDKDF (reference sequence). The CDR3 runs to 13 residues. Trimming removed 5 bases at V and 7 bases at J, with 14 bases between. CDR3 coding DNA: TGTGCCACCAGCGGGCAGGGGGGAATGACCCAGTACTTC. It translates to CATSGQGGMTQYF.

In its sample, this clonotype was seen once. This may arise from a read error, as a much more abundant clone is one base away. The chain is built from TRBV19 and TRBJ2-7; TRBD2 matches at 10 bases. V lost 3 bases, J lost 6 bases, and 11 bases stayed unmatched. Germline V gene sequence: CDR1 LNHDA, CDR2 SQIVND (reference sequence). The CDR3 consists of 16 residues. This CDR3 is CASSIPWSSGSGEQYF. As DNA, the CDR3 is TGTGCCAGTAGTATCCCCTGGTCTAGCGGGAGCGGCGAGCAGTACTTC.

The chain combines TRBV9 with TRBJ1-3; D gene uncertain. The germline V gene has CDR1 SGDLS and CDR2 YYNGEE. The CDR3 has 16 residues. V was shortened by 4 bases and J by 1 base, with 15 bases between the two germline ends. The CDR3 coding sequence is TGTGCCAGCAGCTCCAGAGCGGGGAGTTCTGGAAACACCATATATTTT. Protein product: CASSSRAGSSGNTIYF.

This clonotype was observed a handful of times. This may be a read error: a much more frequent sequence differs by one nucleotide. This rearrangement joins TRBV2 to TRBJ2-7; D is perhaps TRBD2 (5 bases). CDR1 SNHLY and CDR2 FYNNEI come from the germline V gene. The CDR3 has 13 residues. Between the trimmed V and J ends, which lost 4 bases and 5 bases, there was a span of 12 bases. The CDR3 protein is CASSAITGNEQYF. Written as DNA, the CDR3 is TGTGCCAGCAGTGCTATCACCGGGAACGAGCAGTACTTC.